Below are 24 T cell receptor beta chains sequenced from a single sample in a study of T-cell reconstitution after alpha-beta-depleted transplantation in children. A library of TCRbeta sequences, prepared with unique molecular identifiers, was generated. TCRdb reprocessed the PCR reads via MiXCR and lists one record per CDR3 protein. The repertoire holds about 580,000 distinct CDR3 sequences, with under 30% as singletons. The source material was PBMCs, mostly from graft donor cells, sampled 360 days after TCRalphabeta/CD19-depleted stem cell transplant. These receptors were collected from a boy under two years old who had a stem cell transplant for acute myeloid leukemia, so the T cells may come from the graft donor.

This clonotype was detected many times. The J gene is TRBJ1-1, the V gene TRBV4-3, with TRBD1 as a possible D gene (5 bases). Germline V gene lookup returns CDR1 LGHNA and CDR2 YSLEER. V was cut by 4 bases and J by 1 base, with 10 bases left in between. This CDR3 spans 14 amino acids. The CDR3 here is CASSRAGTNTEAFF. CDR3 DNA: TGCGCCAGCAGCCGGGCAGGGACGAACACTGAAGCTTTCTTT.

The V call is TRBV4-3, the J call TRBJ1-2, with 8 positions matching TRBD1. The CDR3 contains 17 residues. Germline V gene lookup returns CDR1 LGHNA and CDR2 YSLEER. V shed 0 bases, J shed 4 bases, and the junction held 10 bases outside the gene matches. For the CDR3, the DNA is TGCGCCAGCAGCCAAGATGAGGCCAGGGGGCTACCCTATGGCTACACCTTC. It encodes CASSQDEARGLPYGYTF.

CDR3 loop: CSARDFTSGDPSTDTQYF. For the CDR3, the DNA is TGCAGTGCTAGAGATTTTACTAGCGGGGACCCTAGCACAGATACGCAGTATTTT. The chain employs TRBV20-1 and TRBJ2-3; 10 positions agree with TRBD2. Germline V gene sequence: CDR1 DFQATT, CDR2 SNEGSKA (reference sequence). J gave up 0 bases and V 0 bases, and 9 bases lay outside the gene matches. CDR3 size: 18 residues.

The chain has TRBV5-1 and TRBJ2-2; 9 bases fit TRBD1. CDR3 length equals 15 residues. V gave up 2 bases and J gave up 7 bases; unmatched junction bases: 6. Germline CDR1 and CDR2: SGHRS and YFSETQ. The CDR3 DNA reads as TGCGCCAGCAGCTTACCGGGACAGGGAAGCGGGGAGCTGTTTTTT. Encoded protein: CASSLPGQGSGELFF.

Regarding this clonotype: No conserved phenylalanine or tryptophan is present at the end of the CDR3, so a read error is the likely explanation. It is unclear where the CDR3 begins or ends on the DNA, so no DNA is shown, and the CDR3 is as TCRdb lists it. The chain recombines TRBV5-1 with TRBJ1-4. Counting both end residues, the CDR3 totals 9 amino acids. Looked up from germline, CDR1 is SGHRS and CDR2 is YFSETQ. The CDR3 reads CASRQPDLI.

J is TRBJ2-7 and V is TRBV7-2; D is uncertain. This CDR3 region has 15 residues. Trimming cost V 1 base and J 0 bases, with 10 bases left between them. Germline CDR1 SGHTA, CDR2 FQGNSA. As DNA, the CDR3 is TGTGCCAGCAGCTTAGGTCTCTTTAGCTCCTACGAGCAGTACTTC. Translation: CASSLGLFSSYEQYF.

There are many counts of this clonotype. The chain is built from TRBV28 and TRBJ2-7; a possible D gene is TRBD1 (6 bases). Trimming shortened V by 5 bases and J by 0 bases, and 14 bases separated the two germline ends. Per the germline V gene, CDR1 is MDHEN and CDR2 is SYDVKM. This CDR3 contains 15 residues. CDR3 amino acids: CASSAHTTGSYEQYV. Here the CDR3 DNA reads TGTGCCAGCAGTGCCCACACGACAGGCTCCTACGAGCAGTACGTC.

The CDR3 DNA is TGTGCCAGCAGCTTAGAGGGACTGTTATACAATGAGCAGTTCTTC. Encoded protein: CASSLEGLLYNEQFF. The V and J genes are TRBV11-3 and TRBJ2-1; possible D gene TRBD2, 6 bases. The CDR3 spans 15 residues. Per germline, CDR1 SGHNT and CDR2 YENEEA. V was shortened by 0 bases and J by 4 bases, with 10 bases between the two germline ends.

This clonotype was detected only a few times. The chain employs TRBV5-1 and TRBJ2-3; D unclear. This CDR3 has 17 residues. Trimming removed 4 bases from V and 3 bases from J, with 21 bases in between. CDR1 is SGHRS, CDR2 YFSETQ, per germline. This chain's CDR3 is CASSLGRQAQVTDTQYF. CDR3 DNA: TGCGCCAGCAGCCTTGGGCGGCAGGCCCAGGTTACAGATACGCAGTATTTT. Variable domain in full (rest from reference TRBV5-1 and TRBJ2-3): KAGVTQTPRYLIKTRGQQVTLSCSPISGHRSVSWYQQTPGQGLQFLFEYFSETQRNKGNFPGRFSGRQFSNSRSEMNVSTLELGDSALYLCASSLGRQAQVTDTQYFGPGTRLTVL.

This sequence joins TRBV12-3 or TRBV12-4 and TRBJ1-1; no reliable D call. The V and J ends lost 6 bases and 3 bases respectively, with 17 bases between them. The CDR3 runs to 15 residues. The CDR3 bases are TGTGCCAGCAGATCCACTACCCGGGCCCACACTGAAGCTTTCTTT. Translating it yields CASRSTTRAHTEAFF.

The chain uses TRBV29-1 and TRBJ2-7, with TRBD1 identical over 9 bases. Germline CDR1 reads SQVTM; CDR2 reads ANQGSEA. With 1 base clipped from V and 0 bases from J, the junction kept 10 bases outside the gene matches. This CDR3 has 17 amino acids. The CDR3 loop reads CSVEVETGGTSSYEQYF. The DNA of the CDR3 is TGCAGCGTTGAAGTGGAGACAGGGGGAACCTCCTCCTACGAGCAGTACTTC.

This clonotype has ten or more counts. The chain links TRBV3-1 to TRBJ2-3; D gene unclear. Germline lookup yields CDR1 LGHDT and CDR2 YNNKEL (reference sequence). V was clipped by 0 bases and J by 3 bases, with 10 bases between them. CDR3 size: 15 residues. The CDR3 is CASSQDPRWTDTQYF. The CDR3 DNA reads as TGTGCCAGCAGCCAAGATCCGAGGTGGACAGATACGCAGTATTTT.

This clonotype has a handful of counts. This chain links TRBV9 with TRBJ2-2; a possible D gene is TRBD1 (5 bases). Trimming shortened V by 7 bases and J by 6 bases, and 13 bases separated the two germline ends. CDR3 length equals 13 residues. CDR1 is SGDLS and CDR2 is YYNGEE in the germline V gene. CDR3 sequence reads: CASPRVGAGELFF. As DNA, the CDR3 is TGTGCCAGCCCCAGGGTTGGCGCCGGGGAGCTGTTTTTT. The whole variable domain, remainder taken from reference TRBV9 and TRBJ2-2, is DSGVTQTPKHLITATGQRVTLRCSPRSGDLSVYWYQQSLDQGLQFLIQYYNGEERAKGNILERFSAQQFPDLHSELNLSSLELGDSALYFCASPRVGAGELFFGEGSRLTVL.

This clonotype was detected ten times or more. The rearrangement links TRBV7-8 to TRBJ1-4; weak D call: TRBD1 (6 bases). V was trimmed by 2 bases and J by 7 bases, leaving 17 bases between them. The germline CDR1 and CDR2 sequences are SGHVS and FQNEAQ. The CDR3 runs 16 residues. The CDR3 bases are TGTGCCAGCAGCTTATGGGGGCAGTTCGGGCGTGAAAAACTGTTTTTT. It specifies CASSLWGQFGREKLFF. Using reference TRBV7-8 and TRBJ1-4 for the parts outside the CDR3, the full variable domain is GAGVSQSPRYKVAKRGQDVALRCDPISGHVSLFWYQQALGQGPEFLTYFQNEAQLDKSGLPSDRFFAERPEGSVSTLKIQRTQQEDSAVYLCASSLWGQFGREKLFFGSGTQLSVL.

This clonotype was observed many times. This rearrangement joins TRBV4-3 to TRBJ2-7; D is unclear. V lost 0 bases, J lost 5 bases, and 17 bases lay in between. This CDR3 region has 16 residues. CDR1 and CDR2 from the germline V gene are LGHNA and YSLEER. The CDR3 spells CASSQEIGTPRDEQYF. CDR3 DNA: TGCGCCAGCAGCCAAGAGATTGGAACCCCCAGAGACGAGCAGTACTTC.

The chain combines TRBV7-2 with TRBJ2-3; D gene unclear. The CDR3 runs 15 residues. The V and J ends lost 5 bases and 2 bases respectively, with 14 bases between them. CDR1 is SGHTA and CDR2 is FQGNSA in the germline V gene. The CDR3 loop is CASSQPPLLTDTQYF. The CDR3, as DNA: TGTGCCAGCAGCCAACCGCCCCTCCTCACAGATACGCAGTATTTT.

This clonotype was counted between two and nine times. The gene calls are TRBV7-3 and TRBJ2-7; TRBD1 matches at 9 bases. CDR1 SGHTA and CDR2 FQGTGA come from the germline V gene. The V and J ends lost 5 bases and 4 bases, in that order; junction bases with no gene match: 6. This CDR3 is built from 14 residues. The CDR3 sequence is CASSPGTGYYEQYF. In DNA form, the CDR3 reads TGTGCCAGCAGCCCCGGGACAGGGTATTACGAGCAGTACTTC.

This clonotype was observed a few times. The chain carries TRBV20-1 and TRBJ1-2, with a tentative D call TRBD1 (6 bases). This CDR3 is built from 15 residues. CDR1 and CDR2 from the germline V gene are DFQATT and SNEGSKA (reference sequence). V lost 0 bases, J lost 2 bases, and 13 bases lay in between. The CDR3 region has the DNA TGCAGTGCTAGAGATATCCAGGGGAGGAACTATGGCTACACCTTC. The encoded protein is CSARDIQGRNYGYTF.

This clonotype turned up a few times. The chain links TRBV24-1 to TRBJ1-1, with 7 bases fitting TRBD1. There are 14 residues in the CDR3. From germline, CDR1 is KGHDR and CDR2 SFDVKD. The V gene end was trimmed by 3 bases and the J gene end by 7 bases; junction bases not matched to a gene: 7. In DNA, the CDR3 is TGTGCCACCAGTGATACAGACAGGGCGAGTGAAGCTTTCTTT. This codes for CATSDTDRASEAFF.

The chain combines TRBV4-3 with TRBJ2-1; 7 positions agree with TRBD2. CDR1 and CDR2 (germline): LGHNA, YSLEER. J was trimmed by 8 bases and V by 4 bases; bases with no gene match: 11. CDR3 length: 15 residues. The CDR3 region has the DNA TGCGCCAGCAGCCGAGCGGGACCGGCGGGGGATGAGCAGTTCTTC. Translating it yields CASSRAGPAGDEQFF.

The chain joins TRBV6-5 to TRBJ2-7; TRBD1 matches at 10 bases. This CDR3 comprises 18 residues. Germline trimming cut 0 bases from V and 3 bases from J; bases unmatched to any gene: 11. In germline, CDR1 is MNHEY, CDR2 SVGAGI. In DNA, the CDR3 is TGTGCCAGCAGTTACTCCACGGGACAGGGGACGGGATACTACGAGCAGTACTTC. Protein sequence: CASSYSTGQGTGYYEQYF.

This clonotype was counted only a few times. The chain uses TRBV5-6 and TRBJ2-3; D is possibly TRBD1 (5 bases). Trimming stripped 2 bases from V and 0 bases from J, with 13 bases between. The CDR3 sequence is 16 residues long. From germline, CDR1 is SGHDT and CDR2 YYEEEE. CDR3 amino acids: CASSFITGHSTDTQYF. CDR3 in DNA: TGTGCCAGCAGCTTCATTACAGGCCATAGCACAGATACGCAGTATTTT.

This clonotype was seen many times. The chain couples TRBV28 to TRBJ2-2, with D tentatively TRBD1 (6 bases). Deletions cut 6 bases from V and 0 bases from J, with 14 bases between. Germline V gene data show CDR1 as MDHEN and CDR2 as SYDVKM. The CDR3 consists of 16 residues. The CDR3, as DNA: TGTGCCAGCAGGCTTGACAGGCTTTCGAACACCGGGGAGCTGTTTTTT. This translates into CASRLDRLSNTGELFF.

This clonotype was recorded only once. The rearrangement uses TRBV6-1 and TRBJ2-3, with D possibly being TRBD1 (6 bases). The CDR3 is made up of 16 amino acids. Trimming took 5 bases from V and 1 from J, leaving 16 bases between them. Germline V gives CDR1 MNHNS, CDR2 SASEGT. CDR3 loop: CASSQQGTLRTDTQYF. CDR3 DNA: TGTGCCAGCAGTCAACAGGGAACGTTGCGCACAGATACGCAGTATTTT.